Listed here are 14 T cell receptor beta chains from one sample, sequenced in a study of T cell repertoires in cytomegalovirus infection. Using its own MiXCR run on the reads, TCRdb lists one record per CDR3 protein. The sample yields a few hundred thousand distinct CDR3 sequences, roughly 20% seen once. Sequenced input: PBMCs. These receptors were collected from a human donor in good health (CMV status not recorded). Some clones in this sample may be carry-over from other donors' samples.

This clonotype was observed at least ten times. The V gene is TRBV6-2 or TRBV6-3, the J gene TRBJ2-7, with D tentatively TRBD1 (5 bases). This CDR3 comprises 12 residues. The V gene lost 7 bases and the J gene lost 3 bases, with 10 bases spanning the gap. CDR1 and CDR2 (germline): MNHEY, SVGEGT. CDR3 nucleotide sequence: TGTGCCAGCACCAGAGACAGCTACGAGCAGTACTTC. Amino acids: CASTRDSYEQYF.

V gene TRBV7-2 combines with J gene TRBJ2-6; D may be TRBD1 (6 bases). CDR3 length: 16 residues. V shed 3 bases and J shed 2 bases, with 11 bases lying between them. In germline, CDR1 is SGHTA, CDR2 FQGNSA. CDR3 nucleotide sequence: TGTGCCAGCAGCTTGCACAGGGCCCCTGGGGCCAACGTCCTGACTTTC. It yields the protein CASSLHRAPGANVLTF.

This clonotype was detected ten times or more. The chain joins TRBV7-9 to TRBJ2-7, with 8 bases aligning to TRBD1. The CDR3 extends over 15 amino acids. Germline assignment: CDR1 SEHNR and CDR2 FQNEAQ (reference sequence). With 6 bases clipped from V and 3 bases from J, the junction kept 10 bases outside the gene matches. The CDR3 DNA reads TGTGCCAGCAGTTCGGACAGGGAGTTTGTCTACGAGCAGTACTTC. Protein product: CASSSDREFVYEQYF.

There are a few counts of this clonotype. V is TRBV4-3 and J is TRBJ2-7; D may be TRBD2 (6 bases). This CDR3 is built from 16 residues. Germline V gene sequence: CDR1 LGHNA, CDR2 YSLEER. The V end was cut by 0 bases, the J end by 9 bases, with 21 bases between. CDR3: CASSQDTAGIANVQYF. The CDR3 DNA follows: TGCGCCAGCAGCCAAGATACCGCGGGGATCGCAAACGTGCAGTACTTC.

In this sample, this clonotype turned up many times. The V call is TRBV7-6, the J call TRBJ2-7; a possible D gene is TRBD1 (5 bases). This CDR3 has 15 amino acids. V lost 5 bases and J lost 2, with 16 bases in between. Germline lookup yields CDR1 SGHVS and CDR2 FNYEAQ. The CDR3 here is CASSLDSSSAYEQYF. For the CDR3, the DNA is TGTGCCAGCAGCCTAGACAGTTCTTCGGCCTACGAGCAGTACTTC.

This clonotype was counted at least ten times. The V call is TRBV7-6, the J call TRBJ2-3; D possibly corresponds to TRBD1 (6 bases). Looked up from germline, CDR1 is SGHVS and CDR2 is FNYEAQ. CDR3 length: 16 amino acids. Deletions cut 5 bases from V and 4 bases from J, with 19 bases between. CDR3 coding DNA: TGTGCCAGCAGCGCCACGAGGGGGAGTGGTCCAGATACGCAGTATTTT. Amino acid sequence: CASSATRGSGPDTQYF.

This clonotype has a count of ten or more. The chain uses TRBV7-2 and TRBJ2-1; TRBD2 aligns across 7 bases. The germline gives CDR1 SGHTA, CDR2 FQGNSA. V was pared by 4 bases and J by 5 bases, with 8 bases of the junction left unmatched. The CDR3 consists of 15 residues. The CDR3 nucleotides are TGTGCCAGCAGCTCAGCGGGAAGTCGTCACAATGAGCAGTTCTTC. Protein sequence: CASSSAGSRHNEQFF.

This clonotype was counted many times. The chain combines TRBV7-2 with TRBJ2-7; D unclear. V was trimmed by 5 bases and J by 3 bases, leaving 11 bases between them. CDR1 is SGHTA, CDR2 FQGNSA, per germline. The CDR3 runs 13 residues. The CDR3 spells CASSPEIHYEQYF. The DNA of the CDR3 is TGTGCCAGCAGCCCAGAGATTCACTACGAGCAGTACTTC.

This clonotype was recorded a few times. The rearrangement links TRBV15 to TRBJ1-2; D call uncertain. Germline V gene lookup returns CDR1 LNHNV and CDR2 YYDKDF (reference sequence). Trimming took off 0 bases at V and 6 bases at J, with 14 bases between the two ends. The CDR3 is 15 amino acids. CDR3 nucleotide sequence: TGTGCCACCAGCAGAGATAAGGTACTGGTCGATGGCTACACCTTC. Translated: CATSRDKVLVDGYTF.

This clonotype showed up many times. This chain joins TRBV11-2 and TRBJ1-4; D is perhaps TRBD1 (6 bases). Germline CDR1 reads SGHAT; CDR2 reads FQNNGV. The ends were cut back, 4 bases at V and 10 bases at J, with 16 bases in the middle. The CDR3 totals 14 residues. This CDR3 reads CASSSSGGLGKLFF. The DNA for the CDR3 is TGTGCCAGCAGCTCCTCCGGGGGGCTCGGAAAACTGTTTTTT.

The sample holds a few counts of this clonotype. This CDR3 is CASSQGSRGTEAFF. As DNA, the CDR3 is TGTGCCAGCAGCCAAGGTTCGAGGGGAACTGAAGCTTTCTTT. The V call is TRBV4-2, the J call TRBJ1-1; possibly TRBD1 for D (5 bases). The CDR3 runs 14 residues. With 1 base removed from V and 5 bases from J, the gap between germline ends came to 11 bases. The germline CDR1 and CDR2 sequences are LGHNA and YNFKEQ.

The genes are TRBV20-1 and TRBJ1-6, with D possibly matching TRBD1 (5 bases). The CDR3 is 11 residues long. The V gene's germline CDR1 is DFQATT and CDR2 SNEGSKA (reference sequence). The V end was cut by 6 bases, the J end by 9 bases, with 9 bases between. In DNA, the CDR3 is TGCAGTGCGGCAGGGTTTTCACCCCTCCACTTT. Encoded protein: CSAAGFSPLHF.

This clonotype has more than one count but fewer than ten. This chain joins TRBV29-1 and TRBJ2-3; D gene uncertain. Germline lookup yields CDR1 SQVTM and CDR2 ANQGSEA. V dropped 8 bases and J dropped 7 bases, with 10 bases sitting between them. This CDR3 has 10 amino acids. CDR3 sequence reads: CSLVDNTQYF. CDR3 DNA: TGCAGCCTGGTCGACAATACGCAGTATTTT.

This clonotype was counted only a few times. V gene TRBV27 combines with J gene TRBJ1-1, with 9 bases identical to TRBD1. The CDR3 is 13 residues long. Looked up from germline, CDR1 is MNHEY and CDR2 is SMNVEV (reference sequence). V was clipped by 3 bases and J by 11 bases; unmatched bases: 7. The CDR3 spells CASSFHNRGPAFF. Written as DNA, the CDR3 is TGTGCCAGCAGTTTCCATAACAGGGGGCCGGCTTTCTTT.